The 11 T cell receptor beta chains in this list originate from one sample, sequenced in a study of PD-L1 blockade in urothelial cancer. The protocol was immunoSEQ multiplex PCR, while the TCRdb copy is restricted to in-frame clones and leaves out a portion. The table includes around 100,000 clones, around 93% detected once. This specimen was PBMCs, taken around atezolizumab (anti-PD-L1) treatment. These receptors were collected from a woman over 75 with urothelial cancer.

This clone showed up just once. The chain links TRBV28 to TRBJ2-2; D may be TRBD2 (6 bases). Per the germline V gene, CDR1 is MDHEN and CDR2 is SYDVKM. The CDR3 sequence is 15 residues long. The ends were cut back, 7 bases at V and 6 bases at J, with 18 bases in the middle. The CDR3 spells CASTSAGGPAGELFF. The CDR3 DNA sequence: TGTGCCAGCACCTCAGCAGGAGGGCCTGCCGGGGAGCTGTTTTTT.

J is TRBJ2-1 and V is TRBV28; 7 bases are shared with TRBD2. The CDR3 has 16 residues. Germline lookup yields CDR1 MDHEN and CDR2 SYDVKM. Trimming cost V 5 bases and J 1 base; bases outside gene matches: 8. CDR3 bases: TGTGCCAGCAGTGAACCCGGACTAGGATCCTACAATGAGCAGTTCTTC. Protein product: CASSEPGLGSYNEQFF.

The chain uses TRBV19 and TRBJ2-1; TRBD2 agrees at 11 bases. The V gene's germline CDR1 is LNHDA and CDR2 SQIVND (reference sequence). Trimming at V came to 5 bases and at J to 8 bases, leaving 11 bases not matched to a gene. This CDR3 contains 16 residues. CDR3 DNA sequence: TGTGCCAGTAGTCCGCCGGGGCTAGCGGGAGGATATGAGCAGTTCTTC. Amino acids: CASSPPGLAGGYEQFF.

The rearrangement joins TRBV28 to TRBJ2-5; a weak D match, TRBD2 (5 bases). The CDR3 has 11 residues. Trimming left V 10 bases short and J 2 bases short, with 8 bases between. In germline, CDR1 is MDHEN, CDR2 SYDVKM. CDR3 region: CAISGQETQYF. The CDR3 DNA reads as TGTGCCATATCGGGGCAAGAGACCCAGTACTTC.

The chain carries TRBV6-5 and TRBJ1-4; D remains ambiguous. The V end was cut by 0 bases, the J end by 8 bases, with 10 bases between. The CDR3 is made up of 14 amino acids. Germline lookup yields CDR1 MNHEY and CDR2 SVGAGI. The CDR3 spells CASSYSREREKLFF. The DNA for the CDR3 is TGTGCCAGCAGTTACTCCCGGGAGAGAGAAAAACTGTTTTTT.

This clone is a singleton in its sample. This chain joins TRBV28 and TRBJ1-1, with D possibly TRBD1 on 5 matching bases. In germline, CDR1 is MDHEN, CDR2 SYDVKM. This CDR3 has 15 residues. Between the trimmed V and J ends, which lost 7 bases and 1 base, there was a span of 16 bases. The CDR3 DNA reads TGTGCCAGCAAACTCGATTTCGGGGGGAACACTGAAGCTTTCTTT. Translation: CASKLDFGGNTEAFF.

This clone was seen only once. V usage is TRBV5-4 and J usage is TRBJ1-1; D ambiguous. V lost 0 bases and J lost 5, with 11 bases in between. In germline, CDR1 is SGHNT, CDR2 YYREEE (reference sequence). CDR3 length: 14 residues. The CDR3 nucleotides are TGTGCCAGCAGCTTGGTGGACGGGGAAACTGAAGCTTTCTTT. Its protein product is CASSLVDGETEAFF. Full variable domain (rest looked up from reference TRBV5-4 and TRBJ1-1): ETGVTQSPTHLIKTRGQQVTLRCSSQSGHNTVSWYQQALGQGPQFIFQYYREEENGRGNFPPRFSGLQFPNYSSELNVNALELDDSALYLCASSLVDGETEAFFGQGTRLTVV.

This rearrangement joins TRBV5-1 to TRBJ2-5; no reliable D call. This CDR3 contains 12 residues. The V end was cut by 4 bases, the J end by 6 bases, with 10 bases between. Germline V gene lookup returns CDR1 SGHRS and CDR2 YFSETQ. CDR3 sequence (DNA): TGCGCCAGCAGCCTCGAGGAGAAGACCCAGTACTTC. Translation gives CASSLEEKTQYF.

The CDR3 reads CASSPLAGRGNEQFF. Written as DNA, the CDR3 is TGTGCCAGCTCACCTTTAGCGGGACGGGGCAATGAGCAGTTCTTC. This rearrangement joins TRBV18 to TRBJ2-1, with 8 bases lining up with TRBD2. In germline, CDR1 is KGHSH, CDR2 LQKENI. The CDR3 consists of 15 residues. The junction had 7 bases not matched to a gene; V was cut back by 3 bases and J by 6 bases.

This clone has only one observation. The gene calls are TRBV7-3 and TRBJ2-1; 13 bases match TRBD2. The CDR3 loop spans 18 amino acids. With V trimmed by 4 bases and J by 0 bases, 6 bases remained unmatched. Germline CDR1 is SGHTA and CDR2 is FQGTGA. The CDR3 region is CASSSGTSGKSSYNEQFF. The DNA for the CDR3 is TGTGCCAGCAGCTCTGGGACTAGCGGGAAGAGCTCCTACAATGAGCAGTTCTTC.

Concerning this clone: The junction departs from the called germline gene at one end, perhaps through a read error. The rearrangement uses TRBV28 and TRBJ1-4; D gene uncertain. The CDR3 length is 12 residues. Germline V lookup: CDR1 MDHEN, CDR2 SYDVKM. The CDR3, as DNA: TGTGCCAGCAGTTCAACAAATGAAAAACTGTTTTTT. Translating gives CASSSTNEKLFF.